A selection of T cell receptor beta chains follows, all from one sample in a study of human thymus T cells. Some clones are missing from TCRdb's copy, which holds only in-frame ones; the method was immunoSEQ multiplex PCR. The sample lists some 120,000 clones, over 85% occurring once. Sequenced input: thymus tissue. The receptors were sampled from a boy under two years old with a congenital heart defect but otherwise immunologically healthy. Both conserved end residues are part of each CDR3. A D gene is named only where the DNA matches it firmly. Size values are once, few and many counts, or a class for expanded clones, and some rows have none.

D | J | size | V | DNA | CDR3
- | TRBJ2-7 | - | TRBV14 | TGTGCCAGCAGCCACCGACGAGTCTCATCCCCCTACGAGCAGTACTTC | CASSHRRVSSPYEQYF
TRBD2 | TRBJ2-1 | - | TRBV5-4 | TGTGCCAGCAGCGTGGCCGGGACTAGCTTCGGTGAGCAGTTCTTC | CASSVAGTSFGEQFF
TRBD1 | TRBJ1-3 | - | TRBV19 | TGTGCCAGTAGTGGTACAGGGGTTGGAAACACCATATATTTT | CASSGTGVGNTIYF
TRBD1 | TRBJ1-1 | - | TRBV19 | TGTGCCAGTAGCAGACAGGGGGCGAACACTGAAGCTTTCTTT | CASSRQGANTEAFF
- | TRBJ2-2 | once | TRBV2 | TGTGCCAGCAAGGAGGGGAACACCGGGGAGCTGTTTTTT | CASKEGNTGELFF
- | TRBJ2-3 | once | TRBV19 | TGTGCCAGTAGTATTGACACTCGGACAGATACGCAGTATTTT | CASSIDTRTDTQYF
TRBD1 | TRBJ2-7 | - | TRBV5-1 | TGCGCCAGCAGCCTAGGAGACAGGGGGCAAGACGAGCAGTACTTC | CASSLGDRGQDEQYF
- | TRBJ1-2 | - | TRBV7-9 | TGTGCCAGCAGCTCTAAAACGGACAGTCGGAGCTATGGCTACACCTTC | CASSSKTDSRSYGYTF
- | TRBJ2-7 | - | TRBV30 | TGTGCCTGGAAGCCTTGGGACAACTACGAGCAGTACTTC | CAWKPWDNYEQYF
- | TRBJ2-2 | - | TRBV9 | TGTGCCAGCAGCGTTGGGGTCGGGGAGCTGTTTTTT | CASSVGVGELFF
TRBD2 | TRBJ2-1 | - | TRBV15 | TGTGCCACCAGCTTCCGGGGGACTAGCGGTTTACACAATGAGCAGTTCTTC | CATSFRGTSGLHNEQFF
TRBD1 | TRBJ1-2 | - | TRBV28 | TGTGCCAGCAGTTTAAAAACAGGGGCCGGGATTCGCTACACCTTC | CASSLKTGAGIRYTF
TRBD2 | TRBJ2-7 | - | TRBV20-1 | TGCAGTGCTACGCGGGGGTCCGAGCAGTACTTC | CSATRGSEQYF
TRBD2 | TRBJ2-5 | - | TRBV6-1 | TGTGCCAGCCTGGGACTAGCGGGGCCGCGGGAGACCCAGTACTTC | CASLGLAGPRETQYF
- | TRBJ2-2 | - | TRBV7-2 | TGTGCCAGCAGCTTGGCGAATGGACGTCCGAACACCGGGGAGCTGTTTTTT | CASSLANGRPNTGELFF
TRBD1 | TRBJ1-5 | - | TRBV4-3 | TGCGCCAGCAGCCAAGACAGGGGGAGCAATCAGCCCCAGCATTTT | CASSQDRGSNQPQHF
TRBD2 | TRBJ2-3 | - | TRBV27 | TGTGCCAGCAGCTCCCCGGGAGCGGGGGGCCCTAAATGCGAGTTAGATACGCAGTATTTT | CASSSPGAGGPKCELDTQYF
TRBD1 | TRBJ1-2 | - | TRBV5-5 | TGTGCCAGCAGCTTTCCGGGACAGACGAACTATGGCTACACCTTC | CASSFPGQTNYGYTF
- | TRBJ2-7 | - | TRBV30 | TGTGCCTGGAGCCTCGCCCCCCGCCCCTACGAGCAGTACTTC | CAWSLAPRPYEQYF
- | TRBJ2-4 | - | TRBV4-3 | TGCGCCAGCAGCCCAGCCCGGGACTTCGTCAAAAACATTCAGTACTTC | CASSPARDFVKNIQYF
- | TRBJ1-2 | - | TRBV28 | TGTGCCAGCAGCCCTCCGCGGAGAGATGGCTACACCTTC | CASSPPRRDGYTF
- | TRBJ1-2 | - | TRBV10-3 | TGTGCCATCAGTGAGTATGGAGACTCTAACTATGGCTACACCTTC | CAISEYGDSNYGYTF
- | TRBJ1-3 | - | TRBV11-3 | TGTGCCAGCAGCGCTGGGGTGAACACCATATATTTT | CASSAGVNTIYF
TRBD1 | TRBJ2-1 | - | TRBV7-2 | TGTGCCAGCAGCTTATGGGACAGGGGGGTCGGCTCCTACAATGAGCAGTTCTTC | CASSLWDRGVGSYNEQFF
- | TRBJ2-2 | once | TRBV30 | TGTGCCTGGGCCCTCACCGGGGAGCTGTTTTTT | CAWALTGELFF
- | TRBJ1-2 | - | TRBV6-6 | TGTGCCAGCAGCAGCTGGACTTTCGGAGGGGATGGCTACACCTTC | CASSSWTFGGDGYTF
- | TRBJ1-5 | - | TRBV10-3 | TGTGCCATCAGTGAGGGGGCTCAGCCCCAGCATTTT | CAISEGAQPQHF
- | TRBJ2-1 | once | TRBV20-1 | TGCAGTGTCACGTCAGGGGAGCAGTTCTTC | CSVTSGEQFF
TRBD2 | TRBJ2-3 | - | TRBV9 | TGTGCCAGCAGCGTAGTGGGTAGCGGGGGCTCAGATACGCAGTATTTT | CASSVVGSGGSDTQYF
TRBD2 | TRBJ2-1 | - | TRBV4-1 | TGCGCCAGCAGCCCAGGACTAGCGGGGCTCAATGAGCAGTTCTTC | CASSPGLAGLNEQFF
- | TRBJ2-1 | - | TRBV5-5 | TGTGCCAGCAGCCCAACCCGCAAAGCAGGGCAGTTCTTC | CASSPTRKAGQFF
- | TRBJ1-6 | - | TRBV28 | TGTGCCAGCAGTCCACGGGACCGTGAATCACCCCTCCACTTT | CASSPRDRESPLHF
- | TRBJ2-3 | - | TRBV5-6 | TGTGCCAGCAGCTTAAAACGTAGGCAGGGCCCATTTCGGTATACGCAGTATTTT | CASSLKRRQGPFRYTQYF
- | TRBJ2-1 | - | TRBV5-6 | TGTGCCAGCAGCTTGTCTCCCCCAGCGGATGAGCAGTTCTTC | CASSLSPPADEQFF
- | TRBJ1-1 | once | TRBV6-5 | TGTGCCAGCAGTTACTCTACAGAGGCGAACACTGAAGCTTTCTTT | CASSYSTEANTEAFF
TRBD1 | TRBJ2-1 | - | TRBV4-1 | TGCGCCAGCAGCCAAGTTCTCCCGGGACAGGGTTACAATGAGCAGTTCTTC | CASSQVLPGQGYNEQFF
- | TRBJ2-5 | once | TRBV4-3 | TGCGCCAGCAGCCCCCGGGACAAGGCTAGAGAGACCCAGTACTTC | CASSPRDKARETQYF
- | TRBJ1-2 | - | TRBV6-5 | TGTGCCAGCAGTCCCCGTGGGGGATCGAACTATGGCTACACCTTC | CASSPRGGSNYGYTF
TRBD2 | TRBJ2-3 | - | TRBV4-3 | TGCGCCAGCAGCCAACACAGCGGGGTCGGCCCAGATACGCAGTATTTT | CASSQHSGVGPDTQYF
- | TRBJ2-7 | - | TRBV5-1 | TGCGCCAGCAGCGCGGGAACCCACTCCTACGAGCAGTACTTC | CASSAGTHSYEQYF
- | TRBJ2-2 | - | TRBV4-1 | TGCGCCAGCAGCCAAGTCGATCCCGACACCGGGGAGCTGTTTTTT | CASSQVDPDTGELFF
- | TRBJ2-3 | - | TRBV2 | TGTGCCAGCAGTGAAGCCCTCTTGACTAAAGTCGGCACAGATACGCAGTATTTT | CASSEALLTKVGTDTQYF
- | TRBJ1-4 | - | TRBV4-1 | TGCGCCAGCAGACCTTCCGCTGCAACTAATGAAAAACTGTTTTTT | CASRPSAATNEKLFF
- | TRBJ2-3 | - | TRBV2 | TGTGCCACCCGCGAGGGCAGTGTGAGCACAGATACGCAGTATTTT | CATREGSVSTDTQYF
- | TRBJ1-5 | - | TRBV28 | TGTGCCAGCAGCTCCCCAACCGGGACGGCTAGCAATCAGCCCCAGCATTTT | CASSSPTGTASNQPQHF
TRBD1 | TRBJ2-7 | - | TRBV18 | TGTGCCAGCTCCCCTAGTACAGGGGGTTCGGGAGAGCAGTACTTC | CASSPSTGGSGEQYF
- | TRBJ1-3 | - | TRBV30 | TGTGCCTGGAGCGGGGACTGGGGCTCCTTCTCTGGAAACACCATATATTTT | CAWSGDWGSFSGNTIYF
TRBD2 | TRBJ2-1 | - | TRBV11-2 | TGTGCCAGCAGCTTAGAGGGGCGGGGGTCCGTATACAATGAGCAGTTCTTC | CASSLEGRGSVYNEQFF
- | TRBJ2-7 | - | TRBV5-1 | TGCGCCAGCAGCCAAGGGACCTACGAGCAGTACTTC | CASSQGTYEQYF
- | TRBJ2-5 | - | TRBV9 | TGTGCCAGCAGCGCAACCGGGACACTAAAAGAGACCCAGTACTTC | CASSATGTLKETQYF
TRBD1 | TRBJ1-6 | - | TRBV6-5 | TGTGCCAGCAGTTACGAGACAGGGGGGACTTCACCCCTCCACTTT | CASSYETGGTSPLHF
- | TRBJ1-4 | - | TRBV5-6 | TGTGCCAGCAGCTTGGGAGGGATCGAGAAACTGTTTTTT | CASSLGGIEKLFF